The 16 T cell receptor beta chains below were found in one sample sequenced in a study of blood T cell repertoires in COVID-19. Sequencing was performed with immunoSEQ multiplex PCR; in TCRdb, only in-frame clones are kept and a portion is missing. There are around 380,000 clones in the sample; around 87% occur only once, and 1% to 1.5% lies in the top ten. Sample: PBMCs or T cells enriched from blood (not recorded which). The receptors were gathered from a man aged 30 to 39 who had recovered from COVID-19.

This rearrangement joins TRBV10-2 to TRBJ2-7, with 11 nucleotides matching TRBD2. This CDR3 comprises 14 residues. CDR1 is WSHSY, CDR2 SAAADI, per germline. The V segment lost 6 bases and the J segment 2 bases; nucleotides outside the gene matches: 3. The CDR3 protein is CASRGTSGTYEQYF. CDR3 nucleotides: TGCGCCAGCAGAGGGACTAGCGGAACCTACGAGCAGTACTTC.

The chain employs TRBV27 and TRBJ2-2; TRBD1 aligns across 9 bases. Looked up from germline, CDR1 is MNHEY and CDR2 is SMNVEV (reference sequence). J lost 6 bases, V lost 8 bases, and 7 bases had no gene match. The CDR3 is 14 amino acids. The CDR3 sequence: CASSDRGTPGELFF. In DNA, the CDR3 is TGTGCCAGCTCTGACAGGGGGACCCCCGGGGAGCTGTTTTTT.

The chain links TRBV18 to TRBJ2-7, with 9 bases that match TRBD1. Per the germline V gene, CDR1 is KGHSH and CDR2 is LQKENI. The CDR3 is 15 residues long. Trimming cost V 2 bases and J 5 bases; bases outside gene matches: 7. The CDR3 DNA reads TGTGCCAGCTCACCAAAAAGGGACAGGGACCACGAGCAGTACTTC. It codes for CASSPKRDRDHEQYF.

This rearrangement joins TRBV7-2 to TRBJ2-2, with TRBD1 matching 10 bases. The CDR3 has 18 amino acids. The V gene's germline CDR1 is SGHTA and CDR2 FQGNSA. Losses at the gene ends were 5 bases for V and 4 bases for J; bases not matched to a gene: 13. The CDR3 here is CASSRSGTGARFTGELFF. In DNA form, the CDR3 reads TGTGCCAGCAGCCGGTCCGGGACAGGGGCGAGATTCACCGGGGAGCTGTTTTTT.

The chain is built from TRBV15 and TRBJ2-2; 7 positions agree with TRBD2. The CDR3 spans 15 residues. Germline lookup yields CDR1 LNHNV and CDR2 YYDKDF (reference sequence). V was pared by 0 bases and J by 5 bases, with 3 bases of the junction left unmatched. CDR3 coding DNA: TGTGCCACCAGCAGAGACGGGGGGAGGACCGGGGAGCTGTTTTTT. Translation gives CATSRDGGRTGELFF.

In its sample, this clone was seen once. This chain links TRBV5-1 with TRBJ2-3; 9 positions match TRBD1. The CDR3 is 14 residues long. Germline trimming cut 4 bases from V and 3 bases from J; bases unmatched to any gene: 3. Germline V gene data show CDR1 as SGHRS and CDR2 as YFSETQ. CDR3 in amino acids: CASSTGQGTDTQYF. For the CDR3, the DNA is TGCGCCAGCAGCACCGGACAGGGGACAGATACGCAGTATTTT. Full variable domain (remainder filled in from reference TRBV5-1 and TRBJ2-3): KAGVTQTPRYLIKTRGQQVTLSCSPISGHRSVSWYQQTPGQGLQFLFEYFSETQRNKGNFPGRFSGRQFSNSRSEMNVSTLELGDSALYLCASSTGQGTDTQYFGPGTRLTVL.

The chain links TRBV19 to TRBJ1-3; tentative D call: TRBD1 (5 bases). V was pared by 3 bases and J by 0 bases, with 18 bases between. The CDR3 loop spans 18 amino acids. From germline, CDR1 is LNHDA and CDR2 SQIVND (reference sequence). The CDR3 loop is CASSMVRVTSSSGNTIYF. The CDR3 DNA sequence: TGTGCCAGTAGTATGGTCAGGGTCACATCGAGCTCTGGAAACACCATATATTTT.

V gene TRBV10-1 combines with J gene TRBJ2-7, with D possibly TRBD2 on 6 matching bases. The germline V gene encodes CDR1 WNHNN and CDR2 SYGVQD (reference sequence). The V gene lost 6 bases and the J gene lost 6 bases, with 18 bases spanning the gap. CDR3 length equals 14 residues. DNA of the CDR3: TGCGCCAGCAGGGCCTCCGGGACTTCCCCCGAGCAGTACTTC. It is translated as CASRASGTSPEQYF.

This clone was detected only once. The J gene is TRBJ1-2, the V gene TRBV7-2; no reliable D call. V was shortened by 1 base and J by 6 bases, with 12 bases between the two germline ends. Germline values: CDR1 SGHTA, CDR2 FQGNSA. This CDR3 has 14 residues. The CDR3 region has the DNA TGTGCCAGCAGCTTAGGTGCAGGTTGGGATGGCTACACCTTC. Its translation: CASSLGAGWDGYTF.

The rearrangement links TRBV4-2 to TRBJ1-1, with D tentatively TRBD1 (6 bases). Trimming pared 0 bases from V and 4 bases from J, leaving 15 bases between. There are 16 residues in the CDR3. The germline V gene encodes CDR1 LGHNA and CDR2 YNFKEQ. DNA of the CDR3: TGTGCCAGCAGCCAAGATAGTAACAGGGTCGTCACTGAAGCTTTCTTT. This encodes CASSQDSNRVVTEAFF.

The chain combines TRBV19 with TRBJ1-1, with 8 bases aligning to TRBD1. Germline CDR1 reads LNHDA; CDR2 reads SQIVND (reference sequence). The CDR3 is 14 residues long. V gave up 3 bases and J gave up 1 base; unmatched junction bases: 1. CDR3 sequence reads: CASSMGTGNTEAFF. The CDR3 bases are TGTGCCAGTAGTATGGGGACAGGGAACACTGAAGCTTTCTTT.

The J gene is TRBJ2-7, the V gene TRBV6-6; no firm D call. The germline V gene encodes CDR1 MNHNY and CDR2 SVGAGI (reference sequence). V shed 11 bases and J shed 4 bases, with 24 bases lying between them. The CDR3 loop spans 15 amino acids. This CDR3 reads CASVEKPAVRYEQYF. CDR3 DNA sequence: TGTGCCTCTGTCGAGAAGCCGGCTGTGAGGTACGAGCAGTACTTC.

The V gene is TRBV6-5, the J gene TRBJ1-2; 9 bases fit TRBD1. CDR1 and CDR2 (germline): MNHEY, SVGAGI. The CDR3 extends over 13 amino acids. V lost 6 bases and J lost 8; bases outside the gene matches: 7. CDR3 sequence reads: CASRGQGMRGYTF. Written as DNA, the CDR3 is TGTGCCAGCAGAGGACAGGGGATGCGAGGCTACACCTTC.

The V and J genes are TRBV4-2 and TRBJ2-5; 8 positions agree with TRBD2. Per the germline V gene, CDR1 is LGHNA and CDR2 is YNFKEQ. The CDR3 has 15 amino acids. V lost 0 bases and J lost 3; bases outside the gene matches: 3. For the CDR3, the DNA is TGTGCCAGCAGCCAAGATCCGCGGGGGGAAGAGACCCAGTACTTC. The encoded protein is CASSQDPRGEETQYF.

This chain uses TRBV27 with TRBJ1-1; D possibly corresponds to TRBD1 (6 bases). The germline CDR1 and CDR2 sequences are MNHEY and SMNVEV (reference sequence). V gave up 2 bases and J gave up 10 bases, with 14 bases separating them. This CDR3 is 13 amino acids long. The CDR3, as DNA: TGTGCCAGCAGTTTAGCCCCAGGGGAGTCAGCTTTCTTT. It yields the protein CASSLAPGESAFF.

The J gene is TRBJ2-2, the V gene TRBV6-5; 9 bases line up with TRBD1. The trim removed 6 bases at V and 3 bases at J, leaving 5 bases unmatched. This CDR3 region has 15 residues. Germline lookup yields CDR1 MNHEY and CDR2 SVGAGI. The CDR3 loop is CASSLWDRDTGELFF. The CDR3 nucleotides are TGTGCCAGCAGCTTATGGGACAGGGACACCGGGGAGCTGTTTTTT.